The present T cell receptor beta chain was sequenced within a study of T cells after yellow fever vaccination. General study findings and limits: Weaker overall was a secondary response that nonetheless peaked faster, on day 5 versus 15.

In TCRdb, the 5' RACE reads were re-called with MiXCR into one record per CDR3 protein. The sample consists of around 120,000 distinct CDR3 sequences, approximately 14% of them appearing once. The CDR3 totals 11 residues. The germline V gene has CDR1 SQVTM and CDR2 ANQGSEA. V was pared by 7 bases and J by 0 bases, with 6 bases between. This clonotype was observed a handful of times. What it binds is unknown. The chain has TRBV29-1 and TRBJ1-1; D gene unclear. Sequenced here: CD8+ T cells sorted from PBMCs, sampled 5 days after the yellow fever booster vaccination. This clonotype originated in a man aged 18 to 30 who received the YFV17D yellow fever vaccine. CDR3 coding DNA: TGCAGCGGATTAGTGAACACTGAAGCTTTCTTT. Its translation: CSGLVNTEAFF.